This entry lists 18 T cell receptor beta chains sequenced from one sample in a study of technical replicates of blood from a handful of donors (dated by TCRdb to about 2017). The library was obtained by the immunoSEQ multiplex PCR assay. TCRdb holds this immuneACCESS table with in-frame rearrangements only. Some clones are missing; in checked studies, unresolved V genes explain under half, and the rest has no known cause. The sample data list 60,000 to 80,000 clones, and about 90% of these were observed just once. The ten biggest clones cover more than 4% of the sample. The sample taken for sequencing was PBMCs. The receptor source for this set is a human donor in good health. Some clones in this sample may be carry-over from other donors' samples.

Comment on this clone: At the DNA level, this CDR3 is encoded by other sequences in the same sample as well. V is TRBV9 and J is TRBJ1-3; no reliable D call. CDR1 SGDLS and CDR2 YYNGEE come from the germline V gene. The CDR3 has 15 amino acids. V was cut by 4 bases and J by 0 bases, with 11 bases left in between. The CDR3 region has the DNA TGTGCCAGCAGCCGCGGAGGGAACTCTGGAAACACCATATATTTT. Translated, it gives CASSRGGNSGNTIYF.

This clone was seen once. This chain's CDR3 is CASSQDWASGRASYTGELFF. The CDR3 DNA follows: TGTGCCAGCAGCCAAGATTGGGCTAGCGGGAGGGCCTCGTACACCGGGGAGCTGTTTTTT. The chain is built from TRBV4-2 and TRBJ2-2, with TRBD2 identical over 12 bases. V shed 0 bases, J shed 3 bases, and the junction held 11 bases outside the gene matches. The germline V gene encodes CDR1 LGHNA and CDR2 YNFKEQ. The CDR3 sequence is 20 residues long.

The genes are TRBV10-3 and TRBJ1-5; 8 nucleotides align to TRBD1. The CDR3 covers 14 residues. The germline gives CDR1 ENHRY, CDR2 SYGVKD. V lost 6 bases, J lost 1 base, and 2 bases stayed unmatched. The CDR3 here is CAISRGLSNQPQHF. The CDR3 nucleotides are TGTGCCATCAGCAGGGGGCTAAGCAATCAGCCCCAGCATTTT.

CDR3 nucleotides: TGCGCCAGCAGCCAAGGAGTCTATCAAGAGACCCAGTACTTC. Translating gives CASSQGVYQETQYF. The rearrangement links TRBV4-3 to TRBJ2-5; D not resolved. CDR1 is LGHNA and CDR2 is YSLEER in the germline V gene. The CDR3 is made up of 14 amino acids. V dropped 1 base and J dropped 2 bases, with 8 bases sitting between them.

The chain combines TRBV30 with TRBJ1-4, with D maybe TRBD1 (5 bases). This CDR3 has 16 residues. Germline V gene sequence: CDR1 GTSNPN, CDR2 SVGIG (reference sequence). Trimming removed 4 bases from V and 0 bases from J, with 15 bases in between. CDR3 sequence: CAWMGGNFTTNEKLFF. CDR3 coding DNA: TGTGCCTGGATGGGGGGGAACTTCACAACTAATGAAAAACTGTTTTTT.

This chain uses TRBV7-6 with TRBJ1-3; 8 bases map to TRBD1. The CDR3 runs to 17 residues. With 8 bases clipped from V and 3 bases from J, the junction kept 15 bases outside the gene matches. Looked up from germline, CDR1 is SGHVS and CDR2 is FNYEAQ. CDR3 residues: CASSLTVAGGLGNTIYF. CDR3 bases: TGTGCCAGCTCCTTAACCGTTGCAGGGGGCCTTGGAAACACCATATATTTT.

J is TRBJ2-4 and V is TRBV5-6, with 7 nucleotides matching TRBD1. The V segment lost 2 bases and the J segment 2 bases; nucleotides outside the gene matches: 1. Germline assignment: CDR1 SGHDT and CDR2 YYEEEE. The CDR3 is made up of 14 amino acids. CDR3: CASSFRGTKNIQYF. The CDR3 DNA is TGTGCCAGCAGCTTCAGGGGGACCAAAAACATTCAGTACTTC.

This chain links TRBV7-9 with TRBJ1-5; D is perhaps TRBD1 (6 bases). Per the germline V gene, CDR1 is SEHNR and CDR2 is FQNEAQ (reference sequence). Trimming cost V 4 bases and J 4 bases, with 11 bases left between them. The CDR3 runs to 14 residues. This CDR3 is CASSSTGMNQPQHF. The CDR3, as DNA: TGTGCCAGCAGCTCTACAGGGATGAATCAGCCCCAGCATTTT.

This clone was seen more than once but under ten times. V gene TRBV29-1 combines with J gene TRBJ1-4, with 8 bases lining up with TRBD1. Germline V lookup: CDR1 SQVTM, CDR2 ANQGSEA. The V segment lost 6 bases and the J segment 8 bases; nucleotides outside the gene matches: 8. CDR3 length equals 13 residues. The chain's CDR3 is CSVVGQGGEKLFF. For the CDR3, the DNA is TGCAGCGTAGTCGGACAGGGAGGGGAAAAACTGTTTTTT.

The rearrangement links TRBV11-3 to TRBJ1-4, with D possibly matching TRBD1 (6 bases). Trimming stripped 7 bases from V and 4 bases from J, with 16 bases between. This CDR3 region has 15 residues. Germline V gene data show CDR1 as SGHNT and CDR2 as YENEEA. The CDR3 reads CASNFYRQVNEKLFF. The CDR3 DNA reads as TGTGCCAGCAATTTTTATCGACAGGTTAATGAAAAACTGTTTTTT.

There are a few counts of this clone. The rearrangement joins TRBV13 to TRBJ2-1, with 8 bases that match TRBD2. The CDR3 consists of 15 residues. V lost 4 bases, J lost 4 bases, and 6 bases stayed unmatched. Germline V gene lookup returns CDR1 PRHDT and CDR2 FYEKMQ (reference sequence). The CDR3 nucleotides read TGTGCCAGCAGCTGGACGGGAGGGCCGTACAATGAGCAGTTCTTC. Its protein is CASSWTGGPYNEQFF.

The gene calls are TRBV9 and TRBJ2-2, with TRBD1 identical over 11 bases. J lost 7 bases, V lost 4 bases, and 12 bases had no gene match. Germline V gives CDR1 SGDLS, CDR2 YYNGEE. The CDR3 is made up of 17 amino acids. The CDR3 nucleotides are TGTGCCAGCAGCATTACCGGGACAGGGGGATGGGGCGGGGAGCTGTTTTTT. It is translated as CASSITGTGGWGGELFF.

The V and J genes are TRBV11-2 and TRBJ2-2; tentatively, D is TRBD2 (6 bases). This CDR3 has 18 residues. The ends were cut back, 2 bases at V and 5 bases at J, with 21 bases in the middle. Germline values: CDR1 SGHAT, CDR2 FQNNGV. The CDR3 nucleotides read TGTGCCAGCAGCTTAAAATTCTGGAGGGCCGATAGGACCGGGGAGCTGTTTTTT. Translating it yields CASSLKFWRADRTGELFF.

The CDR3: CASSRDRTSYGYTF. DNA of the CDR3: TGTGCCAGCAGTAGGGACAGGACTAGCTATGGCTACACCTTC. V gene TRBV2 combines with J gene TRBJ1-2; 8 nucleotides align to TRBD1. The CDR3 covers 14 residues. Germline V gene data show CDR1 as SNHLY and CDR2 as FYNNEI. The ends lost 5 bases at V and 4 bases at J; junction bases unmatched: 6.

The genes are TRBV7-6 and TRBJ2-1; 8 bases map to TRBD2. Germline trimming cut 0 bases from V and 3 bases from J; bases unmatched to any gene: 4. This CDR3 is built from 16 residues. The germline CDR1 and CDR2 sequences are SGHVS and FNYEAQ. As DNA, the CDR3 is TGTGCCAGCAGCTTAGCGGGACTAGTTGTCTACAATGAGCAGTTCTTC. Amino acid sequence: CASSLAGLVVYNEQFF.

The chain has TRBV6-6 and TRBJ2-7, with D unclear. Per germline, CDR1 MNHNY and CDR2 SVGAGI (reference sequence). The CDR3 extends over 11 amino acids. V was trimmed by 6 bases and J by 7 bases, leaving 10 bases between them. Written as DNA, the CDR3 is TGTGCCAGCAGCTCACCCGGGGAGCAGTACTTC. The encoded protein is CASSSPGEQYF.

The chain has TRBV4-2 and TRBJ2-5, with 8 bases lining up with TRBD2. Losses at the gene ends were 3 bases for V and 5 bases for J; bases not matched to a gene: 8. Germline V gene lookup returns CDR1 LGHNA and CDR2 YNFKEQ. The CDR3 is 15 residues long. The CDR3 spells CASSQVSGAGETQYF. The DNA for the CDR3 is TGTGCCAGCAGCCAGGTTAGCGGGGCTGGGGAGACCCAGTACTTC.

The rearrangement uses TRBV19 and TRBJ1-6; TRBD1 matches at 9 bases. This CDR3 spans 16 amino acids. Germline V gene sequence: CDR1 LNHDA, CDR2 SQIVND (reference sequence). The J segment lost 11 bases and the V segment lost 10 bases, leaving 18 bases of the junction unmatched. As DNA, the CDR3 is TGTGCCATATTCTCATCCGGGGACAGGGTATGTGCACCCCTCCACTTT. The encoded protein is CAIFSSGDRVCAPLHF.